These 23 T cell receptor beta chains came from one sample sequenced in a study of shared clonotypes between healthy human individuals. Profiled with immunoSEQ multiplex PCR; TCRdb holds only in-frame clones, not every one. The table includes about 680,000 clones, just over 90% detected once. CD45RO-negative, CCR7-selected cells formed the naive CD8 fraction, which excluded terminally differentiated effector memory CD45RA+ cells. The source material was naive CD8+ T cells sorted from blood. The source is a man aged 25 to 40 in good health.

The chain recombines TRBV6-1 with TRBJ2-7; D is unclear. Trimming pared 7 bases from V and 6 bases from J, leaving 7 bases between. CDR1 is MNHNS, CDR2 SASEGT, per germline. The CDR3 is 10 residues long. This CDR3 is CASMWGEQYF. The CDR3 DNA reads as TGTGCCAGCATGTGGGGCGAGCAGTACTTC.

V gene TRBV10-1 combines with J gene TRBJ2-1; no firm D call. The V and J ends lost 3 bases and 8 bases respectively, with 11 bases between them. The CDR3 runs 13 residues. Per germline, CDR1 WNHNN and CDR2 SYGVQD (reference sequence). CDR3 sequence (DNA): TGCGCCAGCAGTGAATCTACCATCCATGAGCAGTTCTTC. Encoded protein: CASSESTIHEQFF.

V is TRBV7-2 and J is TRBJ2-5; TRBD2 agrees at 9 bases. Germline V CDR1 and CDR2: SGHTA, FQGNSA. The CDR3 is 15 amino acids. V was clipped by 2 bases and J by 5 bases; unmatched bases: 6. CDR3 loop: CASSLLSGRGETQYF. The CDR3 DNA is TGTGCCAGCAGCTTACTTAGCGGGAGAGGTGAGACCCAGTACTTC.

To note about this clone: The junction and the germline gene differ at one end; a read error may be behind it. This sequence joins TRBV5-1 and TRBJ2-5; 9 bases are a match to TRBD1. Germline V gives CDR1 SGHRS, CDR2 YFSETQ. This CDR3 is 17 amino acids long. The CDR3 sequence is CAGRTGEGDRDKETQYF. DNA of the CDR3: TGCGCCGGCAGGACAGGGGAGGGGGATCGGGATAAAGAGACCCAGTACTTC.

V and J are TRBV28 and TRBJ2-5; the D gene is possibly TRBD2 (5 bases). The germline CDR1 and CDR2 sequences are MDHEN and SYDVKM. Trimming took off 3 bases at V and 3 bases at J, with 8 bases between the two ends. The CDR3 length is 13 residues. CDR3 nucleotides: TGTGCCAGCAGTTTCGTGGAGGAAGAGACCCAGTACTTC. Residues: CASSFVEEETQYF.

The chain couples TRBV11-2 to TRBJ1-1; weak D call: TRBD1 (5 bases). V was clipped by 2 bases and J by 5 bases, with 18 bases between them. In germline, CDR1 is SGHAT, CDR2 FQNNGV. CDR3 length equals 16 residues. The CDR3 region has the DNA TGTGCCAGCAGCTTATCGGCTGGACAACCAAGGACTGAAGCTTTCTTT. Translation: CASSLSAGQPRTEAFF.

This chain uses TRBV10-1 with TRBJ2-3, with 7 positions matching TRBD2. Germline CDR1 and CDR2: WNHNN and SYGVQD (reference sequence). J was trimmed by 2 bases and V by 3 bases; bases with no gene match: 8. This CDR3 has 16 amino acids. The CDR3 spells CASSEGASGNTDTQYF. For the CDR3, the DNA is TGCGCCAGCAGTGAAGGGGCTAGCGGTAACACAGATACGCAGTATTTT.

The CDR3 DNA sequence: TGTGCCAGCCCCAAAACTCCGACAAAAGGGAAGGAGCGCGAAGCTTTCTTT. The encoded protein is CASPKTPTKGKEREAFF. This chain links TRBV21-1 with TRBJ1-1. TRBV21-1 is assigned pseudogene status. The CDR3 is 17 amino acids.

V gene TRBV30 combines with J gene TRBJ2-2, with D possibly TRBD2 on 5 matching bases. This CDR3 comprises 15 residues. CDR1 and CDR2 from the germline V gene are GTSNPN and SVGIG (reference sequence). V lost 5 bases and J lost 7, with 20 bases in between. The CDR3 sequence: CAWEPGPGRGGELFF. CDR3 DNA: TGTGCCTGGGAACCTGGACCGGGAAGAGGCGGGGAGCTGTTTTTT.

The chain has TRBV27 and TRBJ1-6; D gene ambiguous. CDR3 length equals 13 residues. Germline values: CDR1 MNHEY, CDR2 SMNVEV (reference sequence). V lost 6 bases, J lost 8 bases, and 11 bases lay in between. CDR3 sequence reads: CASSPGSYSPLHF. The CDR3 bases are TGTGCCAGCAGCCCGGGATCTTATTCACCCCTCCACTTT.

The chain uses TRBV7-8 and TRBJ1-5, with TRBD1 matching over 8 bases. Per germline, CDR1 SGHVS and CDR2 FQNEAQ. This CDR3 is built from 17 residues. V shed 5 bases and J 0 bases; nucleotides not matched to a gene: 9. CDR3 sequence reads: CASSPGTGGNSNQPQHF. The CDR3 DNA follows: TGTGCCAGCAGCCCTGGGACAGGAGGTAATAGCAATCAGCCCCAGCATTTT.

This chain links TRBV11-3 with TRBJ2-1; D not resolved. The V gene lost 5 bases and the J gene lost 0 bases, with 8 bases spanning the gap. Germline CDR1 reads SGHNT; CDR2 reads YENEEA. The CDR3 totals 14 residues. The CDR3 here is CASSGRDSYNEQFF. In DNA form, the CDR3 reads TGTGCCAGCAGCGGGCGTGACTCCTACAATGAGCAGTTCTTC.

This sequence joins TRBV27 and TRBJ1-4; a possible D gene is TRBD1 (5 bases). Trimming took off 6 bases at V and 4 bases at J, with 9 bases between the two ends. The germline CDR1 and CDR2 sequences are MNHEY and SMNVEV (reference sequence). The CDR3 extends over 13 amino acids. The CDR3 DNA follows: TGTGCCAGCAGGGACATCAATAATGAAAAACTGTTTTTT. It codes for CASRDINNEKLFF.

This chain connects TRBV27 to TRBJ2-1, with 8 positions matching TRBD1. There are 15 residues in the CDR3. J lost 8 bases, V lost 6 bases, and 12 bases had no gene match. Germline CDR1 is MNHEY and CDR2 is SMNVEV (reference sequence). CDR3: CASSHRDRKKDEQFF. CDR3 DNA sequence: TGTGCCAGCAGCCACCGGGACAGGAAAAAAGATGAGCAGTTCTTC.

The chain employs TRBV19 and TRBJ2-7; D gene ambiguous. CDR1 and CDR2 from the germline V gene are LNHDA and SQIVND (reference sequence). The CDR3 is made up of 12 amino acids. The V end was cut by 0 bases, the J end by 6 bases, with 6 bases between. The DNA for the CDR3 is TGTGCCAGTAGTATAGATTACAGCGAGCAGTACTTC. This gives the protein CASSIDYSEQYF.

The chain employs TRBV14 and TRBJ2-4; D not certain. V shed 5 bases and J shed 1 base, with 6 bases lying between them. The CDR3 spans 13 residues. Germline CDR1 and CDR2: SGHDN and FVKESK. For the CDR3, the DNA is TGTGCCAGCAGCTTGGGCGCCAAAAACATTCAGTACTTC. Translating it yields CASSLGAKNIQYF.

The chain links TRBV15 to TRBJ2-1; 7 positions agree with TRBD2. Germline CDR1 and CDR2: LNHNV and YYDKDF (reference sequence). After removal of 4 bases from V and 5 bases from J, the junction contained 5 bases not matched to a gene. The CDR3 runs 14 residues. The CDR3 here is CATSKAGRHNEQFF. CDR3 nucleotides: TGTGCCACCAGCAAAGCGGGACGTCACAATGAGCAGTTCTTC.

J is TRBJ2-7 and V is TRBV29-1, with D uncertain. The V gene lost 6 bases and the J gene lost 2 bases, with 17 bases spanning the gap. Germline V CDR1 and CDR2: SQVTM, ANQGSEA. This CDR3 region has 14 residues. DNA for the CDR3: TGCAGCGTCCGGCCGTTAGCAGAGCCCTACGAGCAGTACTTC. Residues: CSVRPLAEPYEQYF.

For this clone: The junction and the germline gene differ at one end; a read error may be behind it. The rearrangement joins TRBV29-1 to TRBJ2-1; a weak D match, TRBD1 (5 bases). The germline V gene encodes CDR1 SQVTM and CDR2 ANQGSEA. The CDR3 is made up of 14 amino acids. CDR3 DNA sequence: TGCAGCGTAGAAGGGGATTGGTCCTACAATGAGCAGTTCTTC. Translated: CSVEGDWSYNEQFF.

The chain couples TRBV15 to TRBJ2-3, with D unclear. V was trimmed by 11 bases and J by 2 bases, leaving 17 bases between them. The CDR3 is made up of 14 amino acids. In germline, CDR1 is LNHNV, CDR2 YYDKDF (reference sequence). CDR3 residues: CAVRTARTTDTQYF. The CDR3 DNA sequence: TGTGCCGTGAGAACAGCTAGGACCACAGATACGCAGTATTTT.

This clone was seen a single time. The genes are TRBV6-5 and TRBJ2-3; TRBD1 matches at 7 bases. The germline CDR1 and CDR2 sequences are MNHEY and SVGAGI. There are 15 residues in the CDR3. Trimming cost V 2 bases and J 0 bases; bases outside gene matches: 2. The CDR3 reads CASSYGTASTDTQYF. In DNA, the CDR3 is TGTGCCAGCAGTTACGGGACAGCTAGCACAGATACGCAGTATTTT.

The CDR3 here is CASSQDPGQGAYEQYF. As DNA, the CDR3 is TGCGCCAGCAGCCAAGACCCGGGACAGGGGGCATACGAGCAGTACTTC. The gene calls are TRBV4-3 and TRBJ2-7, with 12 bases identical to TRBD1. The CDR3 consists of 16 residues. Germline V gives CDR1 LGHNA, CDR2 YSLEER. V lost 0 bases to trimming and J lost 4 bases; unmatched junction nucleotides: 4.

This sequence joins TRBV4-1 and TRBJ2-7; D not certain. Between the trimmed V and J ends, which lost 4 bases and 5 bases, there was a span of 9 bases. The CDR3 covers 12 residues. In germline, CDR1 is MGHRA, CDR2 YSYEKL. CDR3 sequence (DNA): TGCGCCAGCAGCCTAAAGGCGGACGAGCAGTACTTC. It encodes CASSLKADEQYF.